A selection of T cell receptor beta chains follows, all from one sample in a study of shared clonotypes between healthy human individuals. Libraries were prepared by immunoSEQ multiplex PCR; TCRdb keeps only in-frame clonotypes and omits some of them. This table holds about 2.5 million clones, 80% to 95% found once. The sequencing input was naive CD4+ T cells from PBMCs. All receptors come from a man aged 18 to 30 in good health. Some clones in this sample may be carry-over from other donors' samples. The CDR3 runs from the conserved cysteine through the conserved F or W. The order of the fields is V gene, clone size, D gene, J gene, CDR3 protein, CDR3 DNA. D genes are given only for firm matches. Some rows mark clone size as missing; the rest say once, few, many or name a class of expanded clone.

v_call: TRBV6-5
clone_size: NA
d_call: NA
j_call: TRBJ2-7
cdr3_aa: CASSPTSGSSYEQYF
cdr3_nt: TGTGCCAGCAGCCCGACCAGCGGAAGCTCCTACGAGCAGTACTTC

v_call: TRBV11-2
clone_size: NA
d_call: NA
j_call: TRBJ1-4
cdr3_aa: CASSLESEKLFF
cdr3_nt: TGTGCCAGCAGCCTGGAAAGTGAAAAACTGTTTTTT

v_call: TRBV23-1
clone_size: NA
d_call: NA
j_call: TRBJ2-3
cdr3_aa: CASSHEQSTTDTQYF
cdr3_nt: TGCGCCAGCAGTCATGAACAAAGTACCACAGATACGCAGTATTTT

v_call: TRBV19
clone_size: NA
d_call: TRBD1
j_call: TRBJ1-4
cdr3_aa: CASSTLDRVAEKLFF
cdr3_nt: TGTGCCAGTAGTACCCTAGACAGGGTAGCAGAAAAACTGTTTTTT

v_call: TRBV6-1
clone_size: NA
d_call: TRBD1
j_call: TRBJ1-5
cdr3_aa: CASSEAQGGRPQHF
cdr3_nt: TGTGCCAGCAGTGAAGCCCAGGGGGGACGGCCCCAGCATTTT

v_call: TRBV28
clone_size: once
d_call: NA
j_call: TRBJ2-7
cdr3_aa: CASTGAPSYEQYF
cdr3_nt: TGTGCCAGCACCGGGGCCCCATCCTACGAGCAGTACTTC

v_call: TRBV5-1
clone_size: NA
d_call: NA
j_call: TRBJ1-5
cdr3_aa: CASRSGLGQPQHF
cdr3_nt: TGCGCCAGCAGATCTGGACTGGGACAGCCCCAGCATTTT

v_call: TRBV6-1
clone_size: NA
d_call: NA
j_call: TRBJ1-3
cdr3_aa: CASSAGPISGNTIYF
cdr3_nt: TGTGCCAGCAGCGCGGGACCGATCTCTGGAAACACCATATATTTT

v_call: TRBV18
clone_size: NA
d_call: NA
j_call: TRBJ2-2
cdr3_aa: CASSYDSTNTGELFF
cdr3_nt: TGTGCCAGCTCGTACGACAGTACGAACACCGGGGAGCTGTTTTTT

v_call: TRBV5-6
clone_size: NA
d_call: NA
j_call: TRBJ1-2
cdr3_aa: CASSLGLTARGYTF
cdr3_nt: TGTGCCAGCAGCTTGGGCCTCACAGCCCGGGGCTACACCTTC

v_call: TRBV7-2
clone_size: once
d_call: NA
j_call: TRBJ2-3
cdr3_aa: CASSPRLQDTQYF
cdr3_nt: TGTGCCAGCAGCCCAAGGCTCCAAGATACGCAGTATTTT

v_call: TRBV7-2
clone_size: NA
d_call: NA
j_call: TRBJ2-7
cdr3_aa: CASSGAGAITYEQYF
cdr3_nt: TGTGCCAGCAGCGGAGCGGGCGCTATTACCTACGAGCAGTACTTC

v_call: TRBV5-1
clone_size: NA
d_call: NA
j_call: TRBJ2-2
cdr3_aa: CASSLESPANTGELFF
cdr3_nt: TGCGCCAGCAGCTTGGAGTCACCCGCGAACACCGGGGAGCTGTTTTTT

v_call: TRBV27
clone_size: once
d_call: TRBD2
j_call: TRBJ2-5
cdr3_aa: CASQRGGNRGETQYF
cdr3_nt: TGTGCCAGTCAGCGGGGAGGGAACCGGGGGGAGACCCAGTACTTC

v_call: TRBV30
clone_size: NA
d_call: NA
j_call: TRBJ2-3
cdr3_aa: CAWKGLASTDTQYF
cdr3_nt: TGTGCCTGGAAGGGCCTCGCGAGCACAGATACGCAGTATTTT

v_call: TRBV19
clone_size: NA
d_call: TRBD2
j_call: TRBJ2-1
cdr3_aa: CASSIRSVAGGSEQFF
cdr3_nt: TGTGCCAGTAGTATACGGAGTGTAGCGGGAGGGAGTGAGCAGTTCTTC

v_call: TRBV6-1
clone_size: NA
d_call: NA
j_call: TRBJ2-7
cdr3_aa: CASSARDISFDEQYF
cdr3_nt: TGTGCCAGCAGCGCCAGGGACATTTCTTTCGACGAGCAGTACTTC

v_call: TRBV29-1
clone_size: NA
d_call: NA
j_call: TRBJ2-1
cdr3_aa: CSVAPVVSRWQFF
cdr3_nt: TGCAGCGTTGCCCCAGTCGTTTCAAGGTGGCAGTTCTTC

v_call: TRBV6-5
clone_size: NA
d_call: NA
j_call: TRBJ2-7
cdr3_aa: CASSYLGPQSYEQYF
cdr3_nt: TGTGCCAGCAGTTACCTGGGGCCACAATCCTACGAGCAGTACTTC

v_call: TRBV11-3
clone_size: NA
d_call: TRBD2
j_call: TRBJ2-2
cdr3_aa: CASSLDFGPSGNTGELFF
cdr3_nt: TGTGCCAGCAGCTTAGATTTCGGCCCTAGCGGAAACACCGGGGAGCTGTTTTTT

v_call: TRBV9
clone_size: NA
d_call: NA
j_call: TRBJ2-3
cdr3_aa: CASTPNPAGRDTQYF
cdr3_nt: TGTGCCAGCACCCCGAATCCCGCGGGCCGGGATACGCAGTATTTT

v_call: TRBV28
clone_size: NA
d_call: NA
j_call: TRBJ1-1
cdr3_aa: CASSSTGEAFF
cdr3_nt: TGTGCCAGCAGTTCGACTGGTGAAGCTTTCTTT

v_call: TRBV28
clone_size: NA
d_call: NA
j_call: TRBJ1-1
cdr3_aa: CASSSQGDNEAFF
cdr3_nt: TGTGCCAGCAGTTCACAGGGAGATAATGAAGCTTTCTTT

v_call: TRBV28
clone_size: NA
d_call: TRBD2
j_call: TRBJ2-1
cdr3_aa: CASSLGGSYNEQFF
cdr3_nt: TGTGCCAGCAGTTTAGGCGGGAGCTACAATGAGCAGTTCTTC

v_call: TRBV15
clone_size: NA
d_call: TRBD1
j_call: TRBJ1-4
cdr3_aa: CATSRDGDRTNEKLFF
cdr3_nt: TGTGCCACCAGCAGAGATGGGGACAGAACTAATGAAAAACTGTTTTTT

v_call: TRBV5-5
clone_size: NA
d_call: NA
j_call: TRBJ2-7
cdr3_aa: CASSPLRRRAGGTFGEQYF
cdr3_nt: TGTGCCAGCAGTCCCCTGCGCCGTCGGGCCGGAGGGACCTTTGGCGAGCAGTACTTC

v_call: TRBV19
clone_size: NA
d_call: NA
j_call: TRBJ1-5
cdr3_aa: CASSIGVGRERNQPQHF
cdr3_nt: TGTGCCAGTAGTATAGGAGTGGGCAGGGAAAGGAATCAGCCCCAGCATTTT

v_call: TRBV28
clone_size: NA
d_call: TRBD2
j_call: TRBJ2-2
cdr3_aa: CASSFPLRAGDTGELFF
cdr3_nt: TGTGCCAGCAGTTTTCCTCTACGAGCGGGAGACACCGGGGAGCTGTTTTTT

v_call: TRBV6-6
clone_size: NA
d_call: NA
j_call: TRBJ2-7
cdr3_aa: CASSYGQTYEQYF
cdr3_nt: TGTGCCAGCAGTTACGGCCAGACCTACGAGCAGTACTTC

v_call: TRBV10-2
clone_size: NA
d_call: NA
j_call: TRBJ2-3
cdr3_aa: CASSPGGGQYF
cdr3_nt: TGCGCCAGCAGTCCCGGGGGAGGGCAGTATTTT

v_call: TRBV2
clone_size: NA
d_call: NA
j_call: TRBJ1-5
cdr3_aa: CASSRDSNQPQHF
cdr3_nt: TGTGCCAGCAGCAGGGACAGCAATCAGCCCCAGCATTTT

v_call: TRBV14
clone_size: NA
d_call: NA
j_call: TRBJ2-7
cdr3_aa: CASSQGPAGSYEQYF
cdr3_nt: TGTGCCAGCAGCCAAGGCCCAGCGGGCTCCTACGAGCAGTACTTC

v_call: TRBV6-5
clone_size: NA
d_call: NA
j_call: TRBJ2-7
cdr3_aa: CASRQHGGYEQYF
cdr3_nt: TGTGCCAGCAGGCAACATGGCGGCTACGAGCAGTACTTC

v_call: TRBV7-9
clone_size: NA
d_call: NA
j_call: TRBJ1-2
cdr3_aa: CASSLRAGSEADYGYTF
cdr3_nt: TGTGCCAGCAGCTTAAGGGCAGGATCCGAGGCCGACTATGGCTACACCTTC

v_call: TRBV10-3
clone_size: NA
d_call: NA
j_call: TRBJ1-5
cdr3_aa: CAIRTGFDQPQHF
cdr3_nt: TGTGCCATACGAACAGGGTTCGATCAGCCCCAGCATTTT

v_call: TRBV6-5
clone_size: NA
d_call: TRBD1
j_call: TRBJ1-2
cdr3_aa: CASSSLTGATNYGYTF
cdr3_nt: TGTGCCAGCAGTTCCTTAACAGGGGCGACTAACTATGGCTACACCTTC